The 11 T cell receptor beta chains below all came from one sample that was sequenced in a study of shared clonotypes between healthy human individuals. Assay: immunoSEQ multiplex PCR; the TCRdb copy retains only in-frame clones and omits some. The data contain 490,000 or so clones, 70% to 80% of them singletons. The sequencing input was PBMCs. Every receptor here comes from a woman between 40 and 55 years old in good health. Some clones in this sample may be carry-over from other donors' samples.

V and J are TRBV18 and TRBJ2-1; TRBD1 aligns across 9 bases. V dropped 0 bases and J dropped 9; count of bases not matched to a gene: 6. Germline V gene data show CDR1 as KGHSH and CDR2 as LQKENI. CDR3 length: 15 residues. CDR3 coding DNA: TGTGCCAGCTCACCACCCAACAGGGGGCTAGGTGAGCAGTTCTTC. It is translated as CASSPPNRGLGEQFF. Filled out from reference TRBV18 and TRBJ2-1, the complete variable domain reads NAGVMQNPRHLVRRRGQEARLRCSPMKGHSHVYWYRQLPEEGLKFMVYLQKENIIDESGMPKERFSAEFPKEGPSILRIQQVVRGDSAAYFCASSPPNRGLGEQFFGPGTRLTVL.

The genes are TRBV5-1 and TRBJ1-5, with D unresolved. Germline CDR1 is SGHRS and CDR2 is YFSETQ. With 4 bases removed from V and 8 bases from J, the gap between germline ends came to 16 bases. The CDR3 spans 14 residues. This chain's CDR3 is CASSIGLSGEPQHF. DNA for the CDR3: TGCGCCAGCAGCATCGGGCTTTCCGGCGAGCCCCAGCATTTT.

The chain combines TRBV4-3 with TRBJ2-5; D tentatively fits TRBD1 or TRBD2 (5 bases each). This CDR3 region has 13 residues. Trimming removed 0 bases from V and 6 bases from J, with 8 bases in between. Germline-derived CDR1 and CDR2 are LGHNA and YSLEER. CDR3 in DNA: TGCGCCAGCAGCCAAGAAAGGGGACAGACCCAGTACTTC. Translating gives CASSQERGQTQYF.

J is TRBJ1-1 and V is TRBV27; 9 bases align to TRBD1. Germline values: CDR1 MNHEY, CDR2 SMNVEV (reference sequence). CDR3 length equals 15 residues. V lost 4 bases, J lost 1 base, and 4 bases stayed unmatched. The CDR3 protein is CASSWGDRANTEAFF. The CDR3 DNA is TGTGCCAGCAGTTGGGGGGACAGGGCGAACACTGAAGCTTTCTTT.

The V call is TRBV15, the J call TRBJ1-2; D is undetermined. The CDR3 consists of 14 residues. In germline, CDR1 is LNHNV, CDR2 YYDKDF (reference sequence). V was pared by 1 base and J by 8 bases, with 14 bases between. CDR3 residues: CATSRGLGMEGYTF. The CDR3, as DNA: TGTGCCACCAGCAGAGGGCTGGGGATGGAAGGCTACACCTTC.

The V and J genes are TRBV4-1 and TRBJ1-4; 7 bases fit TRBD1. CDR3 length equals 17 residues. CDR1 is MGHRA, CDR2 YSYEKL, per germline. J was trimmed by 4 bases and V by 3 bases; bases with no gene match: 11. The CDR3: CASSQNLGQVYNEKLFF. CDR3 bases: TGCGCCAGCAGCCAGAACCTCGGACAGGTTTATAATGAAAAACTGTTTTTT.

The chain couples TRBV12-2 to TRBJ2-2. TRBV12-2 is a documented pseudogene. CDR3 length: 16 residues. The CDR3 region is CASRFSDGSIAGELFF. The CDR3 DNA reads as TGTGCAAGTCGCTTCTCGGACGGTAGCATTGCCGGGGAGCTGTTTTTT.

This chain uses TRBV6-6 with TRBJ1-2, with TRBD1 matching over 9 bases. CDR1 is MNHNY, CDR2 SVGAGI, per germline (reference sequence). The junction had 8 bases not matched to a gene; V was cut back by 6 bases and J by 6 bases. The CDR3 spans 14 residues. In DNA, the CDR3 is TGTGCCAGCAGCCGGGACAGGGATACAGATGGCTACACCTTC. It specifies CASSRDRDTDGYTF.

Concerning this clone itself: One base away lies a much larger clone, so this may be a sequencing read error. This chain links TRBV30 with TRBJ2-5; D remains unclear. This CDR3 has 13 amino acids. V was clipped by 1 base and J by 5 bases, with 11 bases between them. Germline values: CDR1 GTSNPN, CDR2 SVGIG (reference sequence). In DNA form, the CDR3 reads TGTGCCTGGAGTGATTTTGATAGGGAGACCCAGTACTTC. Residues: CAWSDFDRETQYF.

This sequence joins TRBV4-2 and TRBJ2-2, with 10 bases identical to TRBD2. V gave up 0 bases and J gave up 5 bases; unmatched junction bases: 6. CDR3 length equals 17 residues. Germline assignment: CDR1 LGHNA and CDR2 YNFKEQ. CDR3 region: CASSQDGNSGRTGELFF. The DNA for the CDR3 is TGTGCCAGCAGCCAAGACGGTAATAGCGGGAGGACCGGGGAGCTGTTTTTT.

This clone was seen at least ten times. The sample carries other DNA sequences with the same CDR3. The chain has TRBV15 and TRBJ1-4; D is undetermined. Germline lookup yields CDR1 LNHNV and CDR2 YYDKDF (reference sequence). The CDR3 loop spans 13 amino acids. Trimming took off 3 bases at V and 7 bases at J, with 9 bases between the two ends. For the CDR3, the DNA is TGTGCCACCAGCAGGGGGTTCACTGAAAAACTGTTTTTT. Translation: CATSRGFTEKLFF.